The rows below give T cell receptor beta chains drawn from one sample of a study of blood T cell repertoires in COVID-19. This table comes from immunoSEQ multiplex PCR, and its TCRdb copy is limited to in-frame clones, with some not included. The sample lists roughly 330,000 clones; roughly 88% were seen once. Sequencing was carried out using peripheral blood. These receptor sequences come from a woman aged 50 to 65 with acute or convalescent COVID-19. CDR3s include the opening cysteine and the closing phenylalanine or tryptophan. Each record gives: D gene, J gene, clone size, V gene, CDR3 DNA, CDR3 protein. A D gene is named only where the DNA matches it firmly. Some rows have no size entry. The others give once, few or many, or a class for an expanded clone.

>NA|TRBJ2-2|NA|TRBV28
TGTGCCAGCAGACTCCTTCTGGGAGCGTACACCGGGGAGCTGTTTTTT
CASRLLLGAYTGELFF
>NA|TRBJ2-1|NA|TRBV5-4
TGTGCCAGCAGCTTGGAGGGTAGAGGGGGAAGGACCTACAATGAGCAGTTCTTC
CASSLEGRGGRTYNEQFF
>TRBD2|TRBJ2-3|NA|TRBV4-1
TGCGCCAGCAGGAGGACTAGCGGGGGCTCGAGCACAGATACGCAGTATTTT
CASRRTSGGSSTDTQYF
>NA|TRBJ2-5|NA|TRBV3-1/TRBV3-2
TGTGCCAGCAGCCTCAACCAAGAGACCCAGTACTTC
CASSLNQETQYF
>NA|TRBJ1-1|once|TRBV7-3
TGTGCCAGCAGCTTAATGTCGGACACTGAAGCTTTCTTT
CASSLMSDTEAFF
>TRBD2|TRBJ2-7|NA|TRBV10-3
TGTGCCATCAGTACCGATAGCGGGAGAACCCACGAGCAGTACTTC
CAISTDSGRTHEQYF
>NA|TRBJ2-2|NA|TRBV5-8
TGTGCCAGCAGCCTGCCCGGCAGGGGTTTTCCCGGGGAGCTGTTTTTT
CASSLPGRGFPGELFF
>NA|TRBJ2-5|NA|TRBV24-1
TGTGCCACCAGTGATAGGGGGACACAAGAGACCCAGTACTTC
CATSDRGTQETQYF
>TRBD1|TRBJ1-2|NA|TRBV7-9
TGTGCCAGCTACGGGACAGATAACTATGGCTACACCTTC
CASYGTDNYGYTF
>NA|TRBJ2-7|NA|TRBV27
TGTGCCAGCAGGACGGGTTTCCCGGGAGAAGGAAGGGACGAGCAGTACTTC
CASRTGFPGEGRDEQYF
>NA|TRBJ2-1|NA|TRBV7-3
TGTGCCAGCAGCTTAACGAGCTCCTACAATGAGCAGTTCTTC
CASSLTSSYNEQFF
>NA|TRBJ1-5|NA|TRBV5-5
TGTGCCAGCAGCTTGGACCAGAATAGCAATCAGCCCCAGCATTTT
CASSLDQNSNQPQHF
>NA|TRBJ1-3|NA|TRBV19
TGTGCCAGTAGTATTATTTTCGGCACAGACTCTGGAAACACCATATATTTT
CASSIIFGTDSGNTIYF
>NA|TRBJ2-7|NA|TRBV3-1/TRBV3-2
TGTGCCAGCAGCGTCCCGGGACTTCCGGGACGGTACGAGCAGTACTTC
CASSVPGLPGRYEQYF
>NA|TRBJ1-2|NA|TRBV2
TGTGCCAGCAGGGCTGAGGGTGGCTACACCTTC
CASRAEGGYTF
>TRBD1|TRBJ2-7|NA|TRBV6-9
TGTGCCAGCAGTGTTACAGGGGGAAAATCCTACGAGCAGTACTTC
CASSVTGGKSYEQYF
>NA|TRBJ1-3|NA|TRBV2
TGTGCCAGTAAAAGGGGGACACAGGGAAACACCATATATTTT
CASKRGTQGNTIYF
>NA|TRBJ1-2|NA|TRBV7-2
TGTGCCAGCAGCTTAAACCAGGGAGGGGATGGCTACACCTTC
CASSLNQGGDGYTF